Listed below are T cell receptor beta chains from one sample, sequenced in a study of blood T cell repertoires in COVID-19. Using immunoSEQ multiplex PCR, the repertoire was profiled, and TCRdb retains in-frame clones only, with some absent. Here the sample spans under 350,000 clones, 65% to 90% being singletons. The sequencing input was PBMCs or T cells enriched from blood (not recorded which). The receptor set was obtained from a woman between 40 and 55 years old with acute COVID-19. Each CDR3 is given with its conserved first and last residue.

V	J	CDR3
TRBV2	TRBJ1-2	CASRRQAGNYGYTF
TRBV6-5	TRBJ1-2	CASSYGTGAYGYTF
TRBV28	TRBJ1-2	CASTKRQGNYGYTF
TRBV9	TRBJ2-3	CASSVSRGSADTQYF
TRBV28	TRBJ1-6	CASSLISGGNSPLHF
TRBV28	TRBJ1-5	CASSPPRSPQHF
TRBV11-2	TRBJ2-2	CASSHAGGNTGELFF
TRBV11-2	TRBJ2-2	CASSLGDRVLFF
TRBV2	TRBJ1-1	CASTNQGAEAFF
TRBV2	TRBJ1-3	CASRTGVSGNTIYF
TRBV7-8	TRBJ2-3	CASSFPKGEVSDTQYF
TRBV28	TRBJ2-4	CASSLASGGLAGAKNIQYF
TRBV5-4	TRBJ2-2	CASSLALQGARTGELFF
TRBV4-3	TRBJ1-1	CASSQGTPNTEAFF
TRBV3-1/TRBV3-2	TRBJ2-5	CASSYRTGGYETQYF
TRBV7-6	TRBJ1-6	CASSATGGSSSYNSPLHF
TRBV5-5	TRBJ2-4	CASSLSGLKNIQYF
TRBV9	TRBJ1-1	CASSVGGGRGMTEAFF
TRBV29-1	TRBJ1-4	CSVGTGEKLFF
TRBV11-2	TRBJ1-6	CASSLDPFNSPLHF
TRBV20-1	TRBJ2-1	CSASSSSGYNEQFF
TRBV5-6	TRBJ2-4	CASSNPRRGASNIQYF
TRBV2	TRBJ1-4	CASSSQGVREKLFF
TRBV11-2	TRBJ1-4	CASSPGQIATNEKLFF
TRBV6-5	TRBJ2-7	CASSYSGRYEQYF
TRBV7-9	TRBJ1-4	CASSSPLSTGEGKLFF
TRBV18	TRBJ2-3	CASSPYTDTQYF
TRBV15	TRBJ2-2	CATSRTSTGGTGELFF
TRBV5-6	TRBJ2-7	CASSLEQISYEQYF
TRBV7-9	TRBJ2-1	CASSLGTLAPTNEQFF
TRBV7-9	TRBJ2-1	CASRKALAGEVSYNEQFF
TRBV3-1/TRBV3-2	TRBJ2-1	CASSQVDGPGHYNEQFF
TRBV3-1/TRBV3-2	TRBJ1-5	CASSQDPSTTARPQHF
TRBV3-1/TRBV3-2	TRBJ2-3	CASSPGGTFPSTDTQYF
TRBV7-3	TRBJ2-5	CASSLIAEETQYF
TRBV4-2	TRBJ2-1	CASSQDGTSGREVGEQFF
TRBV3-1/TRBV3-2	TRBJ1-1	CASSQSTGSSGAFF
TRBV2	TRBJ1-2	CASSTTGGASGGGYTF
TRBV14	TRBJ1-5	CASSPLGQLNQPQHF
TRBV18	TRBJ1-1	CASSLDTGTEAFF
TRBV7-8	TRBJ2-1	CASSPSGVKYNEQFF
TRBV5-1	TRBJ1-1	CASSLFWTANTEAFF
TRBV7-2	TRBJ1-4	CASSLFTGEKLFF
TRBV5-6	TRBJ2-7	CASSPGTGVQYF
TRBV19	TRBJ1-4	CASSILPRISTNEKLFF
TRBV18	TRBJ1-1	CASSSGQAMNTEAFF
TRBV28	TRBJ2-7	CASRYNDRGGEQYF
TRBV7-2	TRBJ2-1	CASSVKGLAGNNEQFF
TRBV12-5	TRBJ2-1	CASGRAGGPNEQFF
TRBV6-6	TRBJ1-1	CASSPIQGQGARTEAFF
TRBV29-1	TRBJ2-2	CSGGETGTTGELFF